The rows below give T cell receptor beta chains drawn from one sample of a study of blood T cell repertoires in COVID-19. Profiling relied on immunoSEQ multiplex PCR, and the TCRdb table lists in-frame clones only, not all of them. The sample consists of 200,000 or so clones, approximately 85% of them appearing once. The specimen sequenced was peripheral blood. These receptors all stem from a human donor with active or convalescent COVID-19. The donor label of this sample is uncertain. Both conserved end residues are part of each CDR3. A D gene is named only where the DNA matches it firmly. Not all rows give a size; the values are once, few, many and, for expanded clones, a class.

TRBJ1-2,NA,TRBV5-1,NA,TGCGCCAGCAGCTTGGATGGGCCTAACTATGGCTACACCTTC,CASSLDGPNYGYTF
TRBJ2-7,NA,TRBV7-8,NA,TGTGCCAGCAGTATCCATCAGGGGGGAGAGGACGAGCAGTACTTC,CASSIHQGGEDEQYF
TRBJ2-2,NA,TRBV9,NA,TGTGCCAGCAGCTCCGAGCGAGCACCCACCGGGGAGCTGTTTTTT,CASSSERAPTGELFF
TRBJ1-5,TRBD1,TRBV2,NA,TGTGCCAGCAGTGTACAGGGGGCCGGTCAGCCCCAGCATTTT,CASSVQGAGQPQHF
TRBJ1-2,NA,TRBV19,NA,TGTGCCAGTATAGGCGGGCAGTACCAGTCCAACTATGGCTACACCTTC,CASIGGQYQSNYGYTF
TRBJ1-1,NA,TRBV29-1,few,TGCAGCGTGGGAGATGAGGTGAACACTGAAGCTTTCTTT,CSVGDEVNTEAFF
TRBJ2-7,TRBD2,TRBV4-1,NA,TGCGCCAGCAGCCTTCCGGGCGGGAGCCGGGGTTCCGAGCAGTACTTC,CASSLPGGSRGSEQYF
TRBJ2-1,TRBD2,TRBV29-1,NA,TGCAGCGGTGGACTAGCGGGAGTGTGGGGTGAGCAGTTCTTC,CSGGLAGVWGEQFF
TRBJ2-2,NA,TRBV4-3,NA,TGCGCCAGCAGCCAACCCCAGCCAGGGCTCACCGGGGAGCTGTTTTTT,CASSQPQPGLTGELFF
TRBJ2-1,TRBD2,TRBV29-1,NA,TGCAGCGCCCGGACTAGCGCAACCTACAATGAGCAGTTCTTC,CSARTSATYNEQFF
TRBJ1-3,TRBD1,TRBV3-1/TRBV3-2,NA,TGTGCCAGCAGCCAATCCTGGACAGGGGCATCAAACACCATATATTTT,CASSQSWTGASNTIYF
TRBJ2-2,NA,TRBV7-8,NA,TGTGCCAGCAGCTTAGCAATTCGTGGCGGGACCGGGGAGCTGTTTTTT,CASSLAIRGGTGELFF
TRBJ2-2,TRBD2,TRBV30,NA,TGTGCCTGGAGGGGTATCAGCGGGGGGGCCGGTGAGCTGTTTTTT,CAWRGISGGAGELFF
TRBJ2-1,NA,TRBV5-4,NA,TGTGCCAGCAGCTTGGACGGAGTAGCAACCTACAATGAGCAGTTCTTC,CASSLDGVATYNEQFF
TRBJ2-2,TRBD2,TRBV5-1,NA,TGCGCCAGCAGCTATGCTAGCGGGACTGGGTTCGGCGGGGAGCTGTTTTTT,CASSYASGTGFGGELFF
TRBJ1-2,TRBD1,TRBV4-1,NA,TGCGCCAGCAGCCAAGAACAGGGGGCGCGAGGGTATGGCTACACCTTC,CASSQEQGARGYGYTF
TRBJ1-1,NA,TRBV19,NA,TGTGCCAGTAGTATAGGGCCAGGGAACACTGAAGCTTTCTTT,CASSIGPGNTEAFF
TRBJ2-7,NA,TRBV2,few,TGTGCCAGCAGTGAAGGTGCGGGGAAGGAGTACGAGCAGTACTTC,CASSEGAGKEYEQYF
TRBJ2-4,NA,TRBV6-1,NA,TGTGCCAGCAGTGAAAATGTGGGCGCCAAAAACATTCAGTACTTC,CASSENVGAKNIQYF
TRBJ2-5,NA,TRBV7-9,NA,TGTGCCAGCAGCCAAGCCCCGACCCAGTACTTC,CASSQAPTQYF
TRBJ2-3,TRBD2,TRBV11-3,NA,TGTGCCAGCAGGAAAAATGCGGGAGGGGACACAGATACGCAGTATTTT,CASRKNAGGDTDTQYF
TRBJ2-7,TRBD2,TRBV11-2,NA,TGTGCCAGCAGCTCCGGGACTAGCGGAATTTACGAGCAGTACTTC,CASSSGTSGIYEQYF
TRBJ2-3,TRBD2,TRBV7-7,NA,TGTGCTAGCGGGGAGGGCCTAAAGACAGATACGCAGTATTTT,CASGEGLKTDTQYF
TRBJ2-7,TRBD1,TRBV23-1,NA,TGCGCCAGCAGTCAGTCCCCCCCTAGGACAGGGGGGGGGTACTTC,CASSQSPPRTGGGYF
TRBJ1-1,NA,TRBV3-1/TRBV3-2,NA,TGTGCCAGCAGCCCAATTAGTGCCGAGAACACTGAAGCTTTCTTT,CASSPISAENTEAFF
TRBJ2-4,NA,TRBV10-1,NA,TGCGCCAGCAGTGAATCCGTAGCCAAAAACATTCAGTACTTC,CASSESVAKNIQYF
TRBJ2-7,NA,TRBV20-1,NA,TGCAGTGCTAGGTCAGGGGACGAGCAGTACTTC,CSARSGDEQYF
TRBJ1-5,NA,TRBV6-5,NA,TGTGCCAGCCTGGAGCTCTCTAGCAATCAGCCCCAGCATTTT,CASLELSSNQPQHF
TRBJ1-2,NA,TRBV25-1,NA,TGTGCCAGTATGTCTCAGGGAACTAACTATGGCTACACCTTC,CASMSQGTNYGYTF
TRBJ2-1,TRBD2,TRBV3-1/TRBV3-2,NA,TGTGCCAGCAGCCAAGAAGGACTAGCGGGAGCAAGGGGGGAGCAGTTCTTC,CASSQEGLAGARGEQFF
TRBJ2-5,NA,TRBV30,once,TGTGCCTGGAGTAAACAGCTTGGAGAGACCCAGTACTTC,CAWSKQLGETQYF
TRBJ2-6,NA,TRBV5-1,few,TGCGCCAGCAGCACGGGACTGAGCTCTGGGGCCAACGTCCTGACTTTC,CASSTGLSSGANVLTF
TRBJ1-6,NA,TRBV7-9,once,TGTGCCAGCAGCTCCGGTGTCTCCTATAATTCACCCCTCCACTTT,CASSSGVSYNSPLHF
TRBJ2-3,TRBD2,TRBV19,once,TGTGCCAGTAGTGCATTACTATTCGGGACTAGCGGGGGGGCCTTAGATACGCAGTATTTT,CASSALLFGTSGGALDTQYF
TRBJ2-5,TRBD2,TRBV19,NA,TGTGCCAGTAGTATGAGTAGCGGGACTAAAGAGACCCAGTACTTC,CASSMSSGTKETQYF
TRBJ2-2,NA,TRBV7-2,once,TGTGCCAGCAGCAGAGCGGGACAACTGAACACCGGGGAGCTGTTTTTT,CASSRAGQLNTGELFF
TRBJ2-2,TRBD2,TRBV2,NA,TGTGCCAGCAAAAGGGACTATGACACCGGGGAGCTGTTTTTT,CASKRDYDTGELFF
TRBJ1-2,TRBD1,TRBV5-8,NA,TGTGCCAGCAGCTTGGGACAGGGGGACTATGGCTACACCTTC,CASSLGQGDYGYTF
TRBJ2-5,NA,TRBV6-5,NA,TGTGCCAGCAGGAGGTCGGCGGAGACCCAGTACTTC,CASRRSAETQYF
TRBJ1-1,TRBD1,TRBV19,NA,TGTGCCAGTAGCCAACAAGGGGACAGGGCTGAAGCTTTCTTT,CASSQQGDRAEAFF
TRBJ2-1,TRBD2,TRBV3-1/TRBV3-2,NA,TGTGCCAGCAGCCAAGAAACCCGGACTAGCCGGATGTTCTTC,CASSQETRTSRMFF
TRBJ1-4,NA,TRBV18,NA,TGTGCCAGCTCACCACCGCCAGGGTATAATGAAAAACTGTTTTTT,CASSPPPGYNEKLFF
TRBJ2-7,NA,TRBV7-2,NA,TGTGCCAGCAGCTTAGATCTCCTACGGTCCTACGAGCAGTACTTC,CASSLDLLRSYEQYF
TRBJ1-3,NA,TRBV29-1,NA,TGCAGCGCGGGTTCCCCAGGACAGCACTCTGGAAACACCATATATTTT,CSAGSPGQHSGNTIYF
TRBJ2-2,NA,TRBV7-2,few,TGTGCCAGCAGCTTAGTGGCAGGCTTGAGGAACACCGGGGAGCTGTTTTTT,CASSLVAGLRNTGELFF
TRBJ1-1,NA,TRBV24-1,NA,TGTGCCACCAGTGACTCAACAGAGACGAACACTGAAGCTTTCTTT,CATSDSTETNTEAFF
TRBJ2-1,NA,TRBV6-2/TRBV6-3,NA,TGTGCCAGCAGTTACGTTATCCGGGATGAGCAGTTCTTC,CASSYVIRDEQFF
TRBJ2-3,NA,TRBV12-3/TRBV12-4,NA,TGTGCCAGCAGTTTTTCAGCAGGGCAGTATTTT,CASSFSAGQYF
TRBJ1-2,NA,TRBV5-6,few,TGTGCCAGCAGCTTGGGGAGGAATCAGTACATCTATGGCTACACCTTC,CASSLGRNQYIYGYTF
TRBJ1-3,NA,TRBV7-9,NA,TGTGCCAGCAGCTTAGCATGGGCTGTCGCGAACACCATATATTTT,CASSLAWAVANTIYF
TRBJ2-2,TRBD2,TRBV7-2,NA,TGTGCCAGCAGCTTCTCGAGCGGGATCACCGGGGAGCTGTTTTTT,CASSFSSGITGELFF
TRBJ1-4,NA,TRBV27,few,TGTGCCAGCAGTTTATCCTACAGTCTCCTTGGAGAAAAACTGTTTTTT,CASSLSYSLLGEKLFF
TRBJ2-3,NA,TRBV7-6,NA,TGTGCCAGCAGCTCCCCCCAGCGGTCCCAGTATTTT,CASSSPQRSQYF
TRBJ2-4,NA,TRBV2,NA,TGTGCCAGCAGTGAATCGGGGGGGACAGAAAACATTCAGTACTTC,CASSESGGTENIQYF
TRBJ2-1,TRBD2,TRBV7-3,NA,TGTGCCAGCAGCACGCGGGGGGGCCGCAATGAGCAGTTCTTC,CASSTRGGRNEQFF
TRBJ2-2,TRBD2,TRBV19,NA,TGTGCCAGTAGTCCCGGACTAGGGCGGACCGGGGAGCTGTTTTTT,CASSPGLGRTGELFF